The 3 T cell receptor beta chains listed next were all sequenced from one sample in a study of regulatory T cells in long-lasting Graves disease. Investigators prepared the TCR beta libraries by applying iRepertoire HTBI primers and Arm-PCR of CDR3 regions. One entry per CDR3 protein results from TCRdb running MiXCR on the multiplex PCR reads. The sample has about half a million distinct CDR3 sequences, approximately 22% seen once. Described time point: persistent/refractory GD, antithyroid drugs over 5 years with positive TRAb. From PBMCs, RNA was extracted and then used to make the TCR library. The sample here was peripheral blood mononuclear cells (PBMCs), taken when the disease was refractory, from a patient treated with antithyroid drugs. The receptors originated from a female donor with Graves disease.

This sequence joins TRBV27 and TRBJ2-1, with 12 bases matching TRBD2. The CDR3 loop spans 14 amino acids. Per germline, CDR1 MNHEY and CDR2 SMNVEV (reference sequence). The trim removed 6 bases at V and 11 bases at J, leaving 8 bases unmatched. This chain's CDR3 is CASSGTSGRLKQFF. CDR3 coding DNA: TGTGCCAGCAGCGGGACTAGCGGGCGTTTAAAGCAGTTCTTC.

This clonotype was counted between two and nine times. The J gene is TRBJ1-3, the V gene TRBV5-6; TRBD1 aligns across 7 bases. The CDR3 covers 16 residues. CDR1 is SGHDT and CDR2 is YYEEEE in the germline V gene. Trimming removed 3 bases from V and 2 bases from J; junction bases left unmatched: 8. The CDR3 sequence: CASSSTGEGPGNTIYF. For the CDR3, the DNA is TGTGCCAGCAGCTCCACAGGGGAAGGGCCTGGAAACACCATATATTTT. Full variable domain (missing parts from reference TRBV5-6 and TRBJ1-3): DAGVTQSPTHLIKTRGQQVTLRCSPKSGHDTVSWYQQALGQGPQFIFQYYEEEERQRGNFPDRFSGHQFPNYSSELNVNALLLGDSALYLCASSSTGEGPGNTIYFGEGSWLTVV.

The gene calls are TRBV12-3 or TRBV12-4 and TRBJ2-3; D is unresolved. CDR3 length: 11 residues. V dropped 10 bases and J dropped 5 bases, with 10 bases sitting between them. The CDR3 is CATTSGDTQYF. In DNA, the CDR3 is TGTGCCACCACAAGTGGAGATACGCAGTATTTT.